The 3 T cell receptor beta chains below all came from one sample that was sequenced in a study of blood T cells in healthy people across ages. The use of a sample-barcoded 5' primer and a J-beta primer mix characterized a second PCR of roughly 6 to 11 cycles. MiXCR, applied by TCRdb to the 5' RACE reads, yields one record per CDR3 protein. The sample records around 800,000 distinct CDR3 sequences, approximately 55% being singletons. Input material: blood. The receptors shown here come from a man older than 75 in good health.

The CDR3 region is CSARPGTQNTGELFF. CDR3 in DNA: TGCAGTGCTAGACCCGGGACACAGAACACCGGGGAGCTGTTTTTT. J is TRBJ2-2 and V is TRBV20-1; possibly TRBD1 for D (6 bases). This CDR3 comprises 15 residues. Trimming left V 2 bases short and J 1 base short, with 11 bases between. In germline, CDR1 is DFQATT, CDR2 SNEGSKA (reference sequence).

The rearrangement joins TRBV6-1 to TRBJ2-1; 7 nucleotides line up with TRBD2. V shed 6 bases and J 3 bases; nucleotides not matched to a gene: 11. Germline V gene lookup returns CDR1 MNHNS and CDR2 SASEGT. The CDR3 extends over 16 amino acids. The CDR3 spells CASSVDGGNFYNEQFF. CDR3 DNA sequence: TGTGCCAGCAGCGTAGACGGGGGGAATTTCTACAATGAGCAGTTCTTC.

The genes are TRBV5-1 and TRBJ2-1; 8 nucleotides line up with TRBD2. This CDR3 has 15 amino acids. The V gene end was trimmed by 3 bases and the J gene end by 5 bases; junction bases not matched to a gene: 7. The germline V gene encodes CDR1 SGHRS and CDR2 YFSETQ. In nucleotides, the CDR3 is TGCGCCAGCAGCTACACGGGAGGGCCTAACAATGAGCAGTTCTTC. Translated: CASSYTGGPNNEQFF.